What follows are 9 T cell receptor beta chains derived from one specimen sequenced in a study of blood T cell repertoires in COVID-19. Some clones are missing from TCRdb's copy, which holds only in-frame ones; the method was immunoSEQ multiplex PCR. The sample lists fewer than 300,000 clones, 88% occurring once. Input material: peripheral blood. The receptors shown here come from a man in his fifties or sixties who had recovered from COVID-19.

The V gene is TRBV9, the J gene TRBJ2-1; the match to TRBD2 covers 10 bases. This CDR3 has 15 amino acids. V gave up 3 bases and J gave up 4 bases; unmatched junction bases: 4. The germline V gene has CDR1 SGDLS and CDR2 YYNGEE. The CDR3 sequence is CASSASGGGYNEQFF. The CDR3 DNA follows: TGTGCCAGCAGCGCTAGCGGGGGCGGGTACAATGAGCAGTTCTTC.

This chain connects TRBV21-1 to TRBJ2-3; no check of the table's D call, TRBD1, against the DNA was made. TRBV21-1 is tagged as a pseudogene. The CDR3 sequence is 16 residues long. The CDR3 here is CASSKRGRSSTDTQYF. The CDR3 nucleotides are TGTGCCAGCAGCAAAAGGGGCAGGTCTAGCACAGATACGCAGTATTTT.

The genes are TRBV6-5 and TRBJ1-2; tentative D call: TRBD1 (6 bases). V lost 7 bases, J lost 8 bases, and 23 bases lay in between. The CDR3 consists of 15 residues. Germline CDR1 and CDR2: MNHEY and SVGAGI. The DNA of the CDR3 is TGTGCCAGCACCTCTGGCGGGCAGGGGCCAGGCGGCTACACCTTC. It codes for CASTSGGQGPGGYTF.

The chain employs TRBV7-2 and TRBJ2-7; 8 bases match TRBD1. CDR3 length: 15 residues. CDR1 and CDR2 (germline): SGHTA, FQGNSA. The junction had 4 bases not matched to a gene; V was cut back by 1 base and J by 2 bases. The CDR3 DNA reads TGTGCCAGCAGCTTAGGGGGGACAGGTCCCTACGAGCAGTACTTC. Translation gives CASSLGGTGPYEQYF.

This clone is a singleton in its sample. The chain joins TRBV18 to TRBJ1-1, with 12 bases aligning to TRBD1. The CDR3 sequence is 14 residues long. Germline V gene data show CDR1 as KGHSH and CDR2 as LQKENI. Losses at the gene ends were 2 bases for V and 7 bases for J; bases not matched to a gene: 2. The CDR3 sequence: CASSPGTGGHEAFF. CDR3 DNA: TGTGCCAGCTCACCAGGGACAGGGGGCCATGAAGCTTTCTTT.

The chain joins TRBV7-2 to TRBJ2-3; 8 bases agree with TRBD1. The CDR3 is 15 residues long. Losses at the gene ends were 8 bases for V and 0 bases for J; bases not matched to a gene: 7. Germline V gene sequence: CDR1 SGHTA, CDR2 FQGNSA. The CDR3 spells CASRDRLTSTDTQYF. The CDR3 DNA sequence: TGTGCCAGCCGGGACAGGCTAACTAGCACAGATACGCAGTATTTT. Together with reference TRBV7-2 and TRBJ2-3, the CDR3 gives the full variable domain: GAGVSQSPSNKVTEKGKDVELRCDPISGHTALYWYRQSLGQGLEFLIYFQGNSAPDKSGLPSDRFSAERTGGSVSTLTIQRTQQEDSAVYLCASRDRLTSTDTQYFGPGTRLTVL.

The chain carries TRBV5-1 and TRBJ1-1, with 8 bases aligning to TRBD1. This CDR3 has 14 residues. Per the germline V gene, CDR1 is SGHRS and CDR2 is YFSETQ. V was clipped by 4 bases and J by 1 base; unmatched bases: 3. The CDR3 spells CASSDRGPNTEAFF. The CDR3 DNA follows: TGCGCCAGCAGCGACAGGGGTCCGAACACTGAAGCTTTCTTT.

V and J are TRBV9 and TRBJ2-5; TRBD1 matches 11 bases. Germline values: CDR1 SGDLS, CDR2 YYNGEE. The CDR3 consists of 16 residues. Trimming cost V 0 bases and J 5 bases; bases outside gene matches: 6. The CDR3 DNA is TGTGCCAGCAGCGTAGCTAGGACAGGGGGCAGCGAGACCCAGTACTTC. Translating it yields CASSVARTGGSETQYF.

The chain carries TRBV5-4 and TRBJ2-3, with 11 bases that match TRBD2. This CDR3 contains 18 residues. Germline-derived CDR1 and CDR2 are SGHNT and YYREEE (reference sequence). V shed 0 bases and J 2 bases; nucleotides not matched to a gene: 8. CDR3 loop: CASSLVKLAGGYTDTQYF. The CDR3 DNA follows: TGTGCCAGCAGCTTGGTTAAGCTAGCGGGGGGTTACACAGATACGCAGTATTTT.